Reported below is one TCR beta chain. As yet, its antigen is unknown. The data originate from a study of graft-versus-host responses after intestinal transplantation. In the study overall: Multivisceral, liver-intestinal, or isolated intestinal grafts went to recipients. Each recipient received anti-thymocyte globulin induction, then tacrolimus and steroids for two to three years.

Findings and caveats of the study: GvH clones were identified in recipient marrow, with some first appearing in ileum or blood.

TCRdb keeps only in-frame clones here, not all; method: immunoSEQ multiplex PCR. The profile shows some 110,000 clones, over 75% of them singletons. The receptor's source is a human donor who received an intestinal transplant. This specimen consisted of unstimulated CD4+ T cells sorted from spleen or lymph node cells, obtained before intestinal transplant.

The CDR3 spells CASSLPVLGGTQYF. The CDR3 region has the DNA TGTGCCAGCAGCCTACCCGTGCTAGGGGGTACGCAGTATTTT. This chain links TRBV7-2 with TRBJ2-3; D might be TRBD1 (6 bases). Germline CDR1 is SGHTA and CDR2 is FQGNSA. This CDR3 spans 14 amino acids. Trimming took 5 bases from V and 8 from J, leaving 17 bases between them.